These 13 T cell receptor beta chains were sequenced from one sample in a study of beta chain features in type 1 diabetes. Of the isolated RNA, all was reverse transcribed, and so the sequenced material was expressed TCRB transcripts. Profiling relied on immunoSEQ multiplex PCR, and the TCRdb table lists in-frame clones only, not all of them. Of 150,000 to 190,000 clones listed, about 8.1% are singletons. The material sequenced was central memory CD4+ T cells from blood. The source is a man younger than 30 in good health.

V and J are TRBV6-1 and TRBJ1-2, with TRBD1 identical over 8 bases. This CDR3 has 13 amino acids. Looked up from germline, CDR1 is MNHNS and CDR2 is SASEGT. V shed 6 bases and J 6 bases; nucleotides not matched to a gene: 6. The CDR3 loop reads CASRDRVENGYTF. CDR3 nucleotides: TGTGCCAGCAGGGACAGGGTAGAGAATGGCTACACCTTC.

This chain joins TRBV4-3 and TRBJ1-4; 11 positions agree with TRBD1. The V and J ends lost 4 bases and 8 bases, in that order; junction bases with no gene match: 6. Germline lookup yields CDR1 LGHNA and CDR2 YSLEER. The CDR3 totals 15 residues. CDR3 coding DNA: TGCGCCAGCAGCCTCGGACAGGGGGCTCGGGAAAAACTGTTTTTT. Its protein product is CASSLGQGAREKLFF.

The chain is built from TRBV6-6 and TRBJ2-2; unclear D gene. Trimming stripped 7 bases from V and 2 bases from J, with 14 bases between. CDR1 is MNHNY, CDR2 SVGAGI, per germline (reference sequence). The CDR3 covers 15 residues. The CDR3 loop reads CASNPIGVNTGELFF. The CDR3 DNA reads TGTGCCAGCAACCCAATTGGAGTTAACACCGGGGAGCTGTTTTTT.

The V call is TRBV5-1, the J call TRBJ1-2; 7 bases match TRBD1. This CDR3 has 13 amino acids. Germline values: CDR1 SGHRS, CDR2 YFSETQ. V was pared by 4 bases and J by 8 bases, with 8 bases of the junction left unmatched. The CDR3 reads CASSTQGTSGYTF. As DNA, the CDR3 is TGCGCCAGCAGCACACAGGGGACCAGCGGCTACACCTTC.

This clone was observed at least ten times. The chain combines TRBV29-1 with TRBJ2-7; unclear D gene. Per germline, CDR1 SQVTM and CDR2 ANQGSEA. Between the trimmed V and J ends, which lost 3 bases and 1 base, there was a span of 10 bases. The CDR3 is made up of 13 amino acids. The CDR3 coding sequence is TGCAGCGTTGATGGTCAGACATCCTACGAGCAGTACTTC. Protein sequence: CSVDGQTSYEQYF.

The chain uses TRBV7-9 and TRBJ1-4; the D gene is possibly TRBD1 (5 bases). Trimming cost V 5 bases and J 7 bases, with 17 bases left between them. The CDR3 is 15 amino acids. Per germline, CDR1 SEHNR and CDR2 FQNEAQ (reference sequence). CDR3 protein: CASSPGGGIGEKLFF. The CDR3 nucleotides are TGTGCCAGCAGCCCCGGGGGTGGGATCGGTGAAAAACTGTTTTTT.

The V call is TRBV5-4, the J call TRBJ2-1, with D possibly matching TRBD2 (6 bases). This CDR3 spans 14 amino acids. The germline V gene has CDR1 SGHNT and CDR2 YYREEE (reference sequence). V lost 6 bases and J lost 2, with 12 bases in between. The CDR3 protein is CASMGTGPYNEQFF. CDR3 nucleotides: TGTGCCAGCATGGGGACTGGCCCCTACAATGAGCAGTTCTTC. Based on the CDR3 plus reference TRBV5-4 and TRBJ2-1, the full variable domain is ETGVTQSPTHLIKTRGQQVTLRCSSQSGHNTVSWYQQALGQGPQFIFQYYREEENGRGNFPPRFSGLQFPNYSSELNVNALELDDSALYLCASMGTGPYNEQFFGPGTRLTVL.

This clone occurred many times. The chain has TRBV4-3 and TRBJ1-1; TRBD1 aligns across 7 bases. The CDR3 length is 15 residues. V dropped 3 bases and J dropped 2; count of bases not matched to a gene: 6. Germline CDR1 LGHNA, CDR2 YSLEER. The CDR3 sequence: CASSHDRTGNTEAFF. CDR3 bases: TGCGCCAGCAGCCATGATCGGACAGGTAACACTGAAGCTTTCTTT.

The chain is built from TRBV6-6 and TRBJ2-1, with 12 bases that match TRBD2. This CDR3 is 16 amino acids long. Germline loops: CDR1 MNHNY, CDR2 SVGAGI (reference sequence). Trimming at V came to 2 bases and at J to 6 bases, leaving 5 bases not matched to a gene. CDR3 coding DNA: TGTGCCAGCAGTTACACCCAGACTAGCGGGGGCAATGAGCAGTTCTTC. It is translated as CASSYTQTSGGNEQFF.

The chain has TRBV6-5 and TRBJ2-3; 8 bases align to TRBD2. In germline, CDR1 is MNHEY, CDR2 SVGAGI. The CDR3 sequence is 14 residues long. The J segment lost 6 bases and the V segment lost 2 bases, leaving 4 bases of the junction unmatched. For the CDR3, the DNA is TGTGCCAGCAGTTACGGGATAGCGGGGGATACGCAGTATTTT. Its translation: CASSYGIAGDTQYF.

Only a few counts were recorded for this clone. The chain couples TRBV7-6 to TRBJ2-7, with TRBD1 identical over 7 bases. CDR1 is SGHVS and CDR2 is FNYEAQ in the germline V gene. The CDR3 runs to 15 residues. J lost 7 bases, V lost 5 bases, and 14 bases had no gene match. The CDR3 loop is CASSQGPTGVGEQYF. In DNA form, the CDR3 reads TGTGCCAGCAGCCAGGGTCCCACAGGGGTTGGAGAGCAGTACTTC.

This clone was observed a handful of times. The chain recombines TRBV7-2 with TRBJ1-5, with 7 nucleotides matching TRBD1. V shed 1 base, J shed 6 bases, and the junction held 6 bases outside the gene matches. CDR1 and CDR2 (germline): SGHTA, FQGNSA. This CDR3 has 15 residues. In DNA, the CDR3 is TGTGCCAGCAGCTTAGGGAACAGGGGCGGTCAGCCCCAGCATTTT. Translation: CASSLGNRGGQPQHF. Looking up the rest from reference TRBV7-2 and TRBJ1-5 gives the full variable domain: GAGVSQSPSNKVTEKGKDVELRCDPISGHTALYWYRQSLGQGLEFLIYFQGNSAPDKSGLPSDRFSAERTGGSVSTLTIQRTQQEDSAVYLCASSLGNRGGQPQHFGDGTRLSIL.

This clone was observed many times. V is TRBV10-3 and J is TRBJ2-5; 14 bases map to TRBD2. Germline values: CDR1 ENHRY, CDR2 SYGVKD. The CDR3 runs 18 residues. V dropped 0 bases and J dropped 10; count of bases not matched to a gene: 13. CDR3 loop: CAISESVGTSGSKLGQYF. DNA of the CDR3: TGTGCCATCAGTGAGTCCGTCGGGACTAGCGGGAGCAAGTTGGGCCAGTACTTC.